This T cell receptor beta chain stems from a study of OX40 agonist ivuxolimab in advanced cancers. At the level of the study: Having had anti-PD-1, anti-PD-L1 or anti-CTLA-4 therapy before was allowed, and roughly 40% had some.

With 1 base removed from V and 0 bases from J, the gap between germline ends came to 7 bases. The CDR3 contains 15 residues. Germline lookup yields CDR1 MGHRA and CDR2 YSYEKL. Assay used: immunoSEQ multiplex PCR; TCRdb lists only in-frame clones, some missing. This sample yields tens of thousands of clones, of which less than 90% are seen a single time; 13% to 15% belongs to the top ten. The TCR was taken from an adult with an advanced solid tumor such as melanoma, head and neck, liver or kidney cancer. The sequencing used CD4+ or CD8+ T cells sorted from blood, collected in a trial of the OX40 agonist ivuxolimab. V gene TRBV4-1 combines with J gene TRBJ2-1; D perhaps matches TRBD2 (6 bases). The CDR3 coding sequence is TGCGCCAGCAGCCAAGCCGGGAGCTCCTACAATGAGCAGTTCTTC. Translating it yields CASSQAGSSYNEQFF.